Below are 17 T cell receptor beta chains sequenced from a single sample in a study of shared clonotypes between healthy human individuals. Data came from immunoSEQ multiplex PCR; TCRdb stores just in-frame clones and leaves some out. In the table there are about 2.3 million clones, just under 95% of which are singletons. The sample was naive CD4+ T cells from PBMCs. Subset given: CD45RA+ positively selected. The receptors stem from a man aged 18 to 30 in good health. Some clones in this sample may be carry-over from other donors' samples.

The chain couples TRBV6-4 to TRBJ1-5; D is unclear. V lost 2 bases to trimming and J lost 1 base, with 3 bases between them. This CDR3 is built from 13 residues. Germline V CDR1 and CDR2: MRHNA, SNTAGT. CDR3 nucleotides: TGTGCCAGCAGTGACGACAGCAATCAGCCCCAGCATTTT. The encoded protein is CASSDDSNQPQHF.

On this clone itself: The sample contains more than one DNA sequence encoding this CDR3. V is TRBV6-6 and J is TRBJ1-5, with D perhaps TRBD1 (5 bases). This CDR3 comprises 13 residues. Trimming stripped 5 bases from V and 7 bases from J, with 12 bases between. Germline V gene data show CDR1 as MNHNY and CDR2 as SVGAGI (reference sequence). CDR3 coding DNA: TGTGCCAGCAGTCTCGGGGGGGGGCAGCCCCAGCATTTT. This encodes CASSLGGGQPQHF.

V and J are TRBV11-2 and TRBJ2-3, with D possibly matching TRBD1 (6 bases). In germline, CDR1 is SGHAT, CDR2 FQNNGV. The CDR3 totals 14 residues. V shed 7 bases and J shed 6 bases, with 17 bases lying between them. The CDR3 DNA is TGTGCCAGCAAGTCTCAGGGGCCCACGGATACGCAGTATTTT. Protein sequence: CASKSQGPTDTQYF.

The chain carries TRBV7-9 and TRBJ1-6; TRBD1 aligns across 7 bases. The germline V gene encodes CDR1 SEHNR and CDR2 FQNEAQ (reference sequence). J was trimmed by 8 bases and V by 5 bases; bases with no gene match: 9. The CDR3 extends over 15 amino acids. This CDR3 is CASSPGDSGYSPLHF. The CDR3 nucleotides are TGTGCCAGCAGCCCCGGGGACAGCGGGTATTCACCCCTCCACTTT.

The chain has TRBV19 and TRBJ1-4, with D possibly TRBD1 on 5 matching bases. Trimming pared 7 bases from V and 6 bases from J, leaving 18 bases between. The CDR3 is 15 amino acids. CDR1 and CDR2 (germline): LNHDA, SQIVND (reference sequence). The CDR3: CASTPGTLVDEKLFF. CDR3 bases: TGTGCCAGTACCCCGGGGACGCTGGTGGATGAAAAACTGTTTTTT.

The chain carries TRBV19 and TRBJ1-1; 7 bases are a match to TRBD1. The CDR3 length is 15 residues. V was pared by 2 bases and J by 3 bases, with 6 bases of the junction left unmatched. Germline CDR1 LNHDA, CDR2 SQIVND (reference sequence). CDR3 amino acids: CASSIPGGRYTEAFF. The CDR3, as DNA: TGTGCCAGTAGTATACCAGGGGGTAGGTACACTGAAGCTTTCTTT.

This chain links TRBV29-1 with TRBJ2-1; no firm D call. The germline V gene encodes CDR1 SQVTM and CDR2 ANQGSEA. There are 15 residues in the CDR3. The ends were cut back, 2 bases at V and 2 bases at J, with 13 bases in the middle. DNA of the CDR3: TGCAGCGTTGAATGGCCAGCACGACCCTACAATGAGCAGTTCTTC. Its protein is CSVEWPARPYNEQFF.

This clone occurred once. This CDR3 reads CASSPPNGNEKLFF. In DNA, the CDR3 is TGTGCCAGCAGCCCCCCCAACGGGAATGAAAAACTGTTTTTT. The rearrangement joins TRBV7-9 to TRBJ1-4; D remains ambiguous. The V end lost 5 bases, the J end lost 5 bases, and 12 bases lay between the germline ends. The germline V gene has CDR1 SEHNR and CDR2 FQNEAQ (reference sequence). The CDR3 consists of 14 residues. The variable domain in full, completed from reference TRBV7-9 and TRBJ1-4, reads DTGVSQNPRHKITKRGQNVTFRCDPISEHNRLYWYRQTLGQGPEFLTYFQNEAQLEKSRLLSDRFSAERPKGSFSTLEIQRTEQGDSAMYLCASSPPNGNEKLFFGSGTQLSVL.

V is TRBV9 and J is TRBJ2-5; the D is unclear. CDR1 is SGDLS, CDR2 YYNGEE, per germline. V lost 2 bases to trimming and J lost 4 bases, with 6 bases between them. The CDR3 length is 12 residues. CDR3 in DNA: TGTGCCAGCAGCGTCCCTCGAGAGACCCAGTACTTC. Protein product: CASSVPRETQYF.

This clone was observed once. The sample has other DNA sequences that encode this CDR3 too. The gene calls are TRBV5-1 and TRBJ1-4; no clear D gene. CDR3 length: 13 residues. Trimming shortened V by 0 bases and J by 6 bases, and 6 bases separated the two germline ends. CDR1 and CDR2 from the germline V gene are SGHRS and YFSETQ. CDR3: CASSLGRDEKLFF. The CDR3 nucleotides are TGCGCCAGCAGCTTGGGTCGGGATGAAAAACTGTTTTTT.

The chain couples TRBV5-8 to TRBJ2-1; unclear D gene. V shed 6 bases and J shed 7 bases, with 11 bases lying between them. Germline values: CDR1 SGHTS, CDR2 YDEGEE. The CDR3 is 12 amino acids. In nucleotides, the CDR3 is TGTGCCAGCAACGATCGTGGGAATGAGCAGTTCTTC. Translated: CASNDRGNEQFF.

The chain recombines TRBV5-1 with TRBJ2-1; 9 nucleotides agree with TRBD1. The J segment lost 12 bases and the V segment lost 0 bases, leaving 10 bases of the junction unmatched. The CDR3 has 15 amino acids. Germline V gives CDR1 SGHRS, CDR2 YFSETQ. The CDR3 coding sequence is TGCGCCAGCAGCTTGGTCCCGGGACAGGGTGGGGCGCAGTTCTTC. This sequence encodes CASSLVPGQGGAQFF.

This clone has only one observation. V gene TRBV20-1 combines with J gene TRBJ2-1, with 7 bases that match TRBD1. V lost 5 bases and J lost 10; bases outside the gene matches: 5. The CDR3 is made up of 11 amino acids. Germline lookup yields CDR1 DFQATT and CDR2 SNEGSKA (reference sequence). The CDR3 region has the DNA TGCAGTGCTGGGACAGCGGCGGAGCAGTTCTTC. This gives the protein CSAGTAAEQFF.

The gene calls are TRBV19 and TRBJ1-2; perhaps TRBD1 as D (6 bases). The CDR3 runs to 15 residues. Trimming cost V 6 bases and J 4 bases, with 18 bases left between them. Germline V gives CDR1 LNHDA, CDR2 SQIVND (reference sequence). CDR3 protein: CASRAGTSGGYGYTF. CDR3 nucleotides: TGTGCCAGTAGGGCCGGGACATCGGGCGGCTATGGCTACACCTTC.

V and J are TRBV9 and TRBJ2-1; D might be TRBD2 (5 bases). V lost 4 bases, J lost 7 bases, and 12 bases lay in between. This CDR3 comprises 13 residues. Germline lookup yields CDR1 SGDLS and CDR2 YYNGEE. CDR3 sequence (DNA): TGTGCCAGCAGCCCCCCGGGGTGGAATGAGCAGTTCTTC. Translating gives CASSPPGWNEQFF.

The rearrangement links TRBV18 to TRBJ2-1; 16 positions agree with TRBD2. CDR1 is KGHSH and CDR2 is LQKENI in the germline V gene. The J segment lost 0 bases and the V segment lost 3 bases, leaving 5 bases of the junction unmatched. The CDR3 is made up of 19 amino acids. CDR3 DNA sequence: TGTGCCAGCTCACCGGGGGGACTAGCGGGAGGGCGCTCCTACAATGAGCAGTTCTTC. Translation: CASSPGGLAGGRSYNEQFF.

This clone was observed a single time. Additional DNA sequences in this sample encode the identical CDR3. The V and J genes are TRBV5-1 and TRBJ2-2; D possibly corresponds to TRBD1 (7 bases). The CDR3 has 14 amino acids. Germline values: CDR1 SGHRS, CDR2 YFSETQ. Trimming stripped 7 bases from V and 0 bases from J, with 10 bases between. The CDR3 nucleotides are TGCGCCAGCGGCGGGACAGCGAACACCGGGGAGCTGTTTTTT. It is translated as CASGGTANTGELFF.